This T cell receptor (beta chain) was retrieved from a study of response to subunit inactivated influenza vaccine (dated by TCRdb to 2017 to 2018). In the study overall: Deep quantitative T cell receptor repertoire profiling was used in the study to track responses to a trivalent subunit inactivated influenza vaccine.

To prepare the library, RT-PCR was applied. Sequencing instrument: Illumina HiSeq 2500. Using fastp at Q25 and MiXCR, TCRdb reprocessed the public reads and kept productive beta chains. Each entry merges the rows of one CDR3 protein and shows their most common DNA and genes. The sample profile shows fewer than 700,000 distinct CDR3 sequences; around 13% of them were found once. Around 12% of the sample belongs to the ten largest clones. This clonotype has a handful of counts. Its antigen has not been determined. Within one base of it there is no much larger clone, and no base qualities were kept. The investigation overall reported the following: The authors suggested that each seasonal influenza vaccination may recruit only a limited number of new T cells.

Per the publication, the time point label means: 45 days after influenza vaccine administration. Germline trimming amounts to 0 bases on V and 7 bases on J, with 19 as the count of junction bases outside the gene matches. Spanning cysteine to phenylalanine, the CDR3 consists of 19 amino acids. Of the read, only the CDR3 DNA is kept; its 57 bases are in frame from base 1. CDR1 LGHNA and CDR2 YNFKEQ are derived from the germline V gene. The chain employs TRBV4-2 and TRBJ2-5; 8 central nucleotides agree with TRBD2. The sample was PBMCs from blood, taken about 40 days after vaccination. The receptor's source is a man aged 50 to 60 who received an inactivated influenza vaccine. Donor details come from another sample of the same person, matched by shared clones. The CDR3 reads CASSQDRWGLAGARGTQYF. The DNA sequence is TGTGCCAGCAGCCAAGATAGGTGGGGTCTAGCGGGTGCCCGGGGGACCCAGTACTTC.